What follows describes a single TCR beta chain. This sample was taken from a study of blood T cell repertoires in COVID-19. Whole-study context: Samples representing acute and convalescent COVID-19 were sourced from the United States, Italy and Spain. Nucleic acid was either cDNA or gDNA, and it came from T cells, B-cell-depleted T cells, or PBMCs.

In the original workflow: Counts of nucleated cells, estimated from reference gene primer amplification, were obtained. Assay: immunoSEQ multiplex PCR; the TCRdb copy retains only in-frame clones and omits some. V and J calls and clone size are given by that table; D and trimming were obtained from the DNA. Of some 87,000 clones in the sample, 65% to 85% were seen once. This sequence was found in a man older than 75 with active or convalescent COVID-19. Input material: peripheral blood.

The CDR3 bases are TGTGCCAGCAGCTCCACCGGACAGATAAACACTGAAGCTTTCTTT. Its translation is CASSSTGQINTEAFF. The chain employs TRBV2 and TRBJ1-1; possible D gene TRBD1, 6 bases. This CDR3 comprises 15 residues. V was cut by 6 bases and J by 2 bases, with 16 bases left in between. The germline CDR1 and CDR2 sequences are SNHLY and FYNNEI.